The rows below give T cell receptor beta chains drawn from one sample of a study of blood T cell repertoires in COVID-19. Sequenced by immunoSEQ multiplex PCR; TCRdb stores in-frame clones only, minus some. The table has some 190,000 clones, under 90% seen once. The sequencing input was peripheral blood. Every receptor here comes from a woman older than 75 with COVID-19, enrolled during active disease. Both conserved end residues are part of each CDR3. A D gene is named only where the DNA matches it firmly. Size tells how often a clone was seen (once, few, many) or the class of an expanded clone, and some rows leave it out.

NA	TRBD1	TRBV6-4	TRBJ2-1	TGTGCCAGCAGCGGACAGGGGGCTAATGAGCAGTTCTTC	CASSGQGANEQFF
NA	TRBD2	TRBV4-1	TRBJ2-1	TGCGCCAGCAGCCAAGGTCTGACTAGCGCTAACAATGAGCAGTTCTTC	CASSQGLTSANNEQFF
once	TRBD1	TRBV5-5	TRBJ2-7	TGTGCCAGCAGCACTGGGGGTACAGGGGGTAGCGAGCAGTACTTC	CASSTGGTGGSEQYF
NA	NA	TRBV3-1/TRBV3-2	TRBJ1-1	TGTGCCAGCAGCCGCCCGCGGGAAGGGAGGGGCACTGAAGCTTTCTTT	CASSRPREGRGTEAFF
NA	NA	TRBV24-1	TRBJ2-1	TGTGCCACCAGTCTGATTTTGGGGGGTACCAATGAGCAGTTCTTC	CATSLILGGTNEQFF
once	NA	TRBV7-9	TRBJ2-1	TGTGCCAGCAGCTTACTAATAAGCTCCTACAATGAGCAGTTCTTC	CASSLLISSYNEQFF
NA	NA	TRBV5-1	TRBJ1-5	TGCGCCAGCAGCTTGGGCGGCAGTAGCAATCAGCCCCAGCATTTT	CASSLGGSSNQPQHF
NA	TRBD1	TRBV7-3	TRBJ1-2	TGTGCCAGCAGCCCGACAGGGGGCGCGGGTGGCTACACCTTC	CASSPTGGAGGYTF
NA	NA	TRBV6-5	TRBJ1-1	TGTGCCAGCAGGCCGAGCTTGAACACTGAAGCTTTCTTT	CASRPSLNTEAFF
NA	NA	TRBV9	TRBJ1-3	TGTGCCAGCAGCGGACAGCGCTCTGGAAACACCATATATTTT	CASSGQRSGNTIYF
NA	NA	TRBV29-1	TRBJ1-1	TGCAGCGTTGCCCTAGGAGGGAGGGCTGAAGCTTTCTTT	CSVALGGRAEAFF
NA	NA	TRBV10-1	TRBJ2-3	TGCGCCAGCAGTGGCGGGTTGCGCACAGATACGCAGTATTTT	CASSGGLRTDTQYF
NA	NA	TRBV2	TRBJ1-5	TGTGCCAGTACACGAGACTTAAGCAATCAGCCCCAGCATTTT	CASTRDLSNQPQHF
once	NA	TRBV19	TRBJ1-2	TGTGCCAGTACCGATGGGAGATTCAGCTATGGCTACACCTTC	CASTDGRFSYGYTF
NA	TRBD1	TRBV25-1	TRBJ1-1	TGTGCCAGCAGTGAAGGGACAGGGGGCAGTGTTTTCTTT	CASSEGTGGSVFF
few	NA	TRBV18	TRBJ1-1	TGTGCCAGCTCAAGGGGCGTCAAAGCTTTCTTT	CASSRGVKAFF
NA	NA	TRBV5-5	TRBJ2-2	TGTGCCAGCAGCTGGGGGGGCCAGAACACCGGGGAGCTGTTTTTT	CASSWGGQNTGELFF
NA	TRBD2	TRBV7-3	TRBJ2-1	TGTGCCAGCAGCTTAGGTAGCGGGAGTTATGAGCAGTTCTTC	CASSLGSGSYEQFF
NA	TRBD2	TRBV5-1	TRBJ2-4	TGCGCCAGCAGAAGGGCGGGAGGGCCCTCCGTGGCCAAAAACATTCAGTACTTC	CASRRAGGPSVAKNIQYF
NA	TRBD1	TRBV19	TRBJ1-1	TGTGCCAGTAGAAGGACAGGGGTCGGCACTGAAGCTTTCTTT	CASRRTGVGTEAFF
NA	NA	TRBV28	TRBJ1-1	TGTGCCAGCAGTTTAGGTCAGGGAGGCACTGAAGCTTTCTTT	CASSLGQGGTEAFF
NA	TRBD1	TRBV9	TRBJ1-1	TGTGCCAGCAGCCCCCAGACAGGGAGCAGCACTGAAGCTTTCTTT	CASSPQTGSSTEAFF
NA	NA	TRBV29-1	TRBJ2-7	TGCAGCGTCCGAGGCTCCTACGAGCAGTACTTC	CSVRGSYEQYF
NA	NA	TRBV19	TRBJ1-5	TGTGCCAGTATGGCGGGGGGCGCAAGCAATCAGCCCCAGCATTTT	CASMAGGASNQPQHF
NA	TRBD1	TRBV28	TRBJ2-2	TGTGCCAGCAGTTTAGGAGGGACAGGGGGCTTCGGGGAGCTGTTTTTT	CASSLGGTGGFGELFF
NA	TRBD2	TRBV4-1	TRBJ2-1	TGCGCCAGCAGCCAAACCGGGACTAGCGGGAGTAGGAAGTTCTTC	CASSQTGTSGSRKFF
NA	NA	TRBV18	TRBJ2-7	TGTGCCAGCTCACCTTCGGGGGTCGGCTCCGAGCAGTACTTC	CASSPSGVGSEQYF
NA	NA	TRBV4-1	TRBJ1-6	TGCGCCAGCAGCCAAGATCCACAGGGTGGAGGGAGGGCCCTCCACTTT	CASSQDPQGGGRALHF
NA	NA	TRBV18	TRBJ2-5	TGTGCCAGCTCACCCTCAAGGACACAAGAGACCCAGTACTTC	CASSPSRTQETQYF
NA	NA	TRBV13	TRBJ1-6	TGTGCCAGCAGCCGGGGGGGGAGCTCCTATAATTCACCCCTCCACTTT	CASSRGGSSYNSPLHF
once	TRBD1	TRBV18	TRBJ1-2	TGTGCCAGCTCAGGGACAGGGTCGGATGGCTACACCTTC	CASSGTGSDGYTF
NA	NA	TRBV20-1	TRBJ2-1	TGCAGTGCTAGTACGGCTAGCTATGAGCAGTTCTTC	CSASTASYEQFF